Below, 17 T cell receptor beta chains from the same sample are listed, as sequenced in a study of breast tumors, draining lymph nodes, adjacent tissues. Axillary draining lymph nodes of breast cancer patients supplied the node samples. TCRdb reprocessed the multiplex PCR reads with MiXCR, giving one entry per CDR3 protein. Here the sample spans about 180,000 distinct CDR3 sequences, 30% to 35% being singletons. The sequenced sample consisted of axillary lymph node tissue. The receptors come from a female donor with breast cancer. Some clones in this sample may be carry-over from other donors' samples.

There are many counts of this clonotype. V and J are TRBV10-2 and TRBJ1-2; D not certain. V lost 3 bases and J 0 bases, leaving 14 bases between the germline ends. The CDR3 has 16 residues. CDR1 is WSHSY and CDR2 is SAAADI in the germline V gene. In nucleotides, the CDR3 is TGCGCCAGCAGTGATAGGGTCGATGGAGCTAACTATGGCTACACCTTC. It translates to CASSDRVDGANYGYTF.

Notes on this clonotype: One base away lies a much larger clone, so this may be a sequencing read error. The J gene is TRBJ2-1, the V gene TRBV4-2, with D possibly being TRBD1 (5 bases). The CDR3 contains 17 residues. In germline, CDR1 is LGHNA, CDR2 YNFKEQ. As DNA, the CDR3 is TGTGCCAGCAGCCAAGAAGACAGACCCTCTCCCTACAATAAGCAGTTCTTC. It specifies CASSQEDRPSPYNKQFF.

This clonotype was counted at least ten times. The chain carries TRBV3-1 and TRBJ2-7, with D tentatively TRBD1 (5 bases). V was pared by 5 bases and J by 6 bases, with 14 bases between. The CDR3 contains 13 residues. In germline, CDR1 is LGHDT, CDR2 YNNKEL (reference sequence). CDR3 loop: CASSVLGAGEQYF. The CDR3 DNA sequence: TGTGCCAGCAGCGTCCTAGGGGCAGGCGAGCAGTACTTC.

Details on this clonotype: This may stem from a read error, because a much larger clone lies one nucleotide away. The V gene is TRBV5-6, the J gene TRBJ1-2; tentative D call: TRBD1 (6 bases). Germline V gene data show CDR1 as SGHDT and CDR2 as YYEEEE. This CDR3 region has 17 residues. In nucleotides, the CDR3 is TGTGCCAGCAGCCCCTCGGGACATTCTGTACCTAACCATGGCTACACCTTC. As protein: CASSPSGHSVPNHGYTF.

J is TRBJ2-1 and V is TRBV5-4, with 10 nucleotides matching TRBD2. The CDR3 contains 14 residues. J gave up 9 bases and V 5 bases, and 8 bases lay outside the gene matches. The germline V gene has CDR1 SGHNT and CDR2 YYREEE (reference sequence). CDR3 sequence reads: CASRAAGGPGEQFF. Here the CDR3 DNA reads TGTGCCAGCAGAGCAGCGGGGGGGCCGGGTGAGCAGTTCTTC.

The chain recombines TRBV29-1 with TRBJ2-2, with D possibly being TRBD1 (5 bases). Germline V gene sequence: CDR1 SQVTM, CDR2 ANQGSEA. Trimming left V 1 base short and J 9 bases short, with 15 bases between. This CDR3 has 14 residues. The CDR3 DNA sequence: TGCAGCGTTGAAGGGCTGTTTTTGGGGCGGGAGCTGTTTTTT. Translating it yields CSVEGLFLGRELFF.

This clonotype was observed at least ten times. This rearrangement joins TRBV19 to TRBJ2-7; D might be TRBD1 (5 bases). The CDR3 contains 14 residues. Germline lookup yields CDR1 LNHDA and CDR2 SQIVND (reference sequence). Trimming removed 5 bases at V and 7 bases at J, with 18 bases between. CDR3 nucleotide sequence: TGTGCCAGTAGTGGCCTCGGCAGGGTGGGGGAGCAGTACTTC. Protein sequence: CASSGLGRVGEQYF. Supplemented by reference TRBV19 and TRBJ2-7, the full variable domain reads DGGITQSPKYLFRKEGQNVTLSCEQNLNHDAMYWYRQDPGQGLRLIYYSQIVNDFQKGDIAEGYSVSREKKESFPLTVTSAQKNPTAFYLCASSGLGRVGEQYFGPGTRLTVT.

This clonotype was counted between two and nine times. A much larger clone lies one base from this, so it may be a read error. The chain has TRBV12-3 or TRBV12-4 and TRBJ2-5; D perhaps matches TRBD2 (6 bases). The CDR3 is made up of 12 amino acids. CDR3 sequence reads: CASSRGWETRYF. The CDR3 DNA sequence: TGTGCCAGCAGTCGGGGGTGGGAGACCCGGTACTTC.

As for this clonotype: One junction end does not reproduce the germline sequence, and a read error may be involved. Here the CDR3 DNA reads TGTGCCAACAGCTCCGGGGACGGATCCTACAATGAGCAGTTCTTC. Its translation: CANSSGDGSYNEQFF. J is TRBJ2-1 and V is TRBV5-8, with D perhaps assigned TRBD1 or TRBD2 (5 bases each). The CDR3 covers 15 residues. CDR1 is SGHTS and CDR2 is YDEGEE in the germline V gene.

The chain carries TRBV11-3 and TRBJ2-1; D uncertain. Germline V gene lookup returns CDR1 SGHNT and CDR2 YENEEA. The CDR3 sequence is 15 residues long. The V and J ends lost 6 bases and 0 bases respectively, with 12 bases between them. The CDR3 is CASSLDWNSYNEQFF. As DNA, the CDR3 is TGTGCCAGCAGTCTCGACTGGAACTCCTACAATGAGCAGTTCTTC.

Ten or more counts support this clonotype. The rearrangement uses TRBV29-1 and TRBJ2-6; 8 bases map to TRBD2. In germline, CDR1 is SQVTM, CDR2 ANQGSEA. Trimming at V came to 5 bases and at J to 0 bases, leaving 9 bases not matched to a gene. This CDR3 has 17 residues. This CDR3 is CSVRGGREVSGANVLTF. For the CDR3, the DNA is TGCAGCGTTCGGGGGGGACGAGAAGTCTCTGGGGCCAACGTCCTGACTTTC.

This clonotype was picked up many times. This chain joins TRBV20-1 and TRBJ2-5; weak D call: TRBD2 (5 bases). V was clipped by 3 bases and J by 5 bases, with 10 bases between them. The length of the CDR3 is 12 residues. CDR1 DFQATT and CDR2 SNEGSKA come from the germline V gene (reference sequence). The CDR3 coding sequence is TGCAGTGCTAGGCCCTGGAGGGAGACCCAGTACTTC. It specifies CSARPWRETQYF.

This clonotype was detected ten times or more. The rearrangement uses TRBV13 and TRBJ1-5; D is ambiguous. CDR3 size: 12 residues. Per germline, CDR1 PRHDT and CDR2 FYEKMQ (reference sequence). V was pared by 4 bases and J by 7 bases, with 8 bases between. The CDR3: CASSSPGQPQHF. The CDR3 region has the DNA TGTGCCAGCAGCTCCCCGGGGCAGCCCCAGCATTTT.

This clonotype was seen ten or more times. The CDR3, as DNA: TGCAGTGCTAGAAGGGGACCGGTCCTATACGTCTACAATGAGCAGTTCTTC. Protein sequence: CSARRGPVLYVYNEQFF. The V and J genes are TRBV20-1 and TRBJ2-1; D tentatively fits TRBD1 or TRBD2 (5 bases each). CDR3 length: 17 residues. Trimming removed 2 bases from V and 3 bases from J, with 20 bases in between. CDR1 and CDR2 from the germline V gene are DFQATT and SNEGSKA (reference sequence).

There are many counts of this clonotype. The chain links TRBV12-3 or TRBV12-4 to TRBJ2-5; D might be TRBD1 (8 bases). Deletions cut 5 bases from V and 5 bases from J, with 15 bases between. The CDR3 consists of 14 residues. This chain's CDR3 is CASSLQGGPETQYF. CDR3 DNA: TGTGCCAGCAGTCTACAGGGGGGGCCGGAGACCCAGTACTTC.

This clonotype was picked up many times. This chain uses TRBV7-8 with TRBJ1-4; D gene unclear. Trimming shortened V by 3 bases and J by 8 bases, and 7 bases separated the two germline ends. Germline V CDR1 and CDR2: SGHVS, FQNEAQ. The CDR3 consists of 12 residues. CDR3 loop: CASSFSWEKLFF. The DNA of the CDR3 is TGTGCCAGCAGCTTTAGCTGGGAAAAACTGTTTTTT.

This clonotype has ten or more counts. The CDR3 loop is CASNDLRGGTDTQYF. In DNA form, the CDR3 reads TGTGCCAGTAATGACCTCCGGGGGGGCACAGATACGCAGTATTTT. The chain uses TRBV19 and TRBJ2-3; 7 positions match TRBD2. CDR3 size: 15 residues. Germline CDR1 and CDR2: LNHDA and SQIVND (reference sequence). V lost 7 bases, J lost 1 base, and 8 bases stayed unmatched.